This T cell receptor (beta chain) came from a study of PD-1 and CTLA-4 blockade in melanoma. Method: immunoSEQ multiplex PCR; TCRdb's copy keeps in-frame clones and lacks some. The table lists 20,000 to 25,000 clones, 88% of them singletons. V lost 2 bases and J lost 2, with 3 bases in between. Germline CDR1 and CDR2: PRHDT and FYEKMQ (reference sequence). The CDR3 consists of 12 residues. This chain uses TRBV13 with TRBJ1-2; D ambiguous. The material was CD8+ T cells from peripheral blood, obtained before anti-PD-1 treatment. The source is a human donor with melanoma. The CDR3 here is CASSLMNYGYTF. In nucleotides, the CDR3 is TGTGCCAGCAGCTTAATGAACTATGGCTACACCTTC.